This entry lists 10 T cell receptor beta chains sequenced from one sample in a study of CD8 T cells in ankylosing spondylitis. Findings of the study overall: The study identified a TCR beta motif of several highly homologous variants that appeared characteristic of ankylosing spondylitis blood.

TCRdb itself ran the 5' RACE reads through MiXCR, one entry per CDR3 protein. The data contain 700,000 to 1,000,000 distinct CDR3 sequences, over 9.5% of them seen just once; the ten biggest clones take up less than 0.65%. These receptors have no identified antigens. Sample: blood, either unsorted or a sorted T cell fraction (not recorded which). The receptors here all came from a male donor with ankylosing spondylitis.

This clonotype was observed many times. The gene calls are TRBV20-1 and TRBJ1-6; D is perhaps TRBD1 (5 bases). The V end lost 6 bases, the J end lost 15 bases, and 18 bases lay between the germline ends. The CDR3 runs 12 residues. Germline-derived CDR1 and CDR2 are DFQATT and SNEGSKA (reference sequence). CDR3 sequence (DNA): TGCAGTGCGAGGGAGGGGCAGTTATTCCTCCACTTT. It yields the protein CSAREGQLFLHF.

This clonotype was recorded at least ten times. CDR3 coding DNA: TGTGCCAGCACGACGCTGAACACTGAAGCTTTCTTT. Its translation is CASTTLNTEAFF. V gene TRBV6-6 combines with J gene TRBJ1-1; unclear D gene. The V end was cut by 7 bases, the J end by 0 bases, with 6 bases between. The germline V gene encodes CDR1 MNHNY and CDR2 SVGAGI (reference sequence). The CDR3 totals 12 residues.

A few counts support this clonotype. This chain uses TRBV14 with TRBJ2-5; 7 nucleotides agree with TRBD2. The V and J ends lost 4 bases and 7 bases, in that order; junction bases with no gene match: 9. This CDR3 has 14 amino acids. Per germline, CDR1 SGHDN and CDR2 FVKESK. CDR3 residues: CASSPVAGWGTQYF. The CDR3 nucleotides read TGTGCCAGCAGCCCCGTAGCGGGTTGGGGGACCCAGTACTTC.

V gene TRBV9 combines with J gene TRBJ2-2; D not resolved. The germline V gene encodes CDR1 SGDLS and CDR2 YYNGEE. The ends were cut back, 0 bases at V and 7 bases at J, with 10 bases in the middle. This CDR3 contains 14 residues. The CDR3 DNA reads as TGTGCCAGCAGCGTAGAAGCCCGGGTCGGGGAGCTGTTTTTT. Protein sequence: CASSVEARVGELFF.

This clonotype was recorded a few times. The chain employs TRBV20-1 and TRBJ2-1, with a weak D call TRBD1 (5 bases). CDR1 is DFQATT and CDR2 is SNEGSKA in the germline V gene (reference sequence). This CDR3 contains 13 residues. V lost 6 bases to trimming and J lost 1 base, with 10 bases between them. CDR3 nucleotide sequence: TGCAGTGCCACCACAGGTTCCTACAATGAGCAGTTCTTC. It codes for CSATTGSYNEQFF.

This clonotype was counted ten times or more. The gene calls are TRBV7-2 and TRBJ2-2; D is perhaps TRBD2 (5 bases). CDR1 and CDR2 from the germline V gene are SGHTA and FQGNSA. V dropped 1 base and J dropped 7 bases, with 10 bases sitting between them. The CDR3 runs 14 residues. CDR3 loop: CASSLVPGIGELFF. CDR3 in DNA: TGTGCCAGCAGCTTAGTGCCGGGGATCGGGGAGCTGTTTTTT.

The genes are TRBV7-9 and TRBJ2-7; TRBD1 is a possible D gene (6 bases). The CDR3 has 15 amino acids. The V end was cut by 5 bases, the J end by 3 bases, with 17 bases between. Germline values: CDR1 SEHNR, CDR2 FQNEAQ (reference sequence). CDR3 DNA: TGTGCCAGCAGCCCCCCCTACCAGGGGATCTACGAGCAGTACTTC. Residues: CASSPPYQGIYEQYF.

This clonotype came up many times. The rearrangement joins TRBV28 to TRBJ2-7; 7 bases fit TRBD1. Germline CDR1 is MDHEN and CDR2 is SYDVKM. The CDR3 loop spans 17 amino acids. Germline trimming cut 6 bases from V and 1 base from J; bases unmatched to any gene: 15. CDR3 region: CASSLILGQVFSYEQYF. DNA for the CDR3: TGTGCCAGCAGCCTTATCCTTGGACAGGTTTTTTCCTACGAGCAGTACTTC.

The count of this clonotype is one. The V call is TRBV20-1, the J call TRBJ1-2, with a tentative D call TRBD1 (5 bases). Germline V gene data show CDR1 as DFQATT and CDR2 as SNEGSKA (reference sequence). V shed 4 bases and J shed 4 bases, with 16 bases lying between them. The CDR3 has 14 residues. CDR3 sequence: CSAITGGDSYGYTF. In nucleotides, the CDR3 is TGCAGTGCTATAACCGGAGGTGACAGCTATGGCTACACCTTC.

V gene TRBV12-3 or TRBV12-4 combines with J gene TRBJ1-4; D is ambiguous. V lost 5 bases and J lost 4, with 11 bases in between. This CDR3 region has 14 residues. The CDR3 region has the DNA TGTGCCAGCAGTCCTAGAAGATTTAATGAAAAACTGTTTTTT. Its protein product is CASSPRRFNEKLFF.